Listed below are T cell receptor beta chains from one sample, sequenced in a study of CD8 T cells in Susac syndrome. One entry per CDR3 protein, called by TCRdb with MiXCR from the immunoSEQ multiplex PCR reads. Of roughly 200,000 distinct CDR3 sequences in the sample, approximately 95% were seen once. Sample: CD4+ T cells from PBMCs. All receptors derive from a human donor with multiple sclerosis. Each CDR3 is given with its conserved first and last residue. Fields, in order: V gene, clone size, D gene, J gene, CDR3 DNA, CDR3 protein. The D gene is left open where the match is weak. Only some rows state a clone size, as once, few, many or a class for expanded clones.

TRBV5-1	.	.	TRBJ2-5	TGCGCCAGCAGCTTGGGTAGTAGAGGTGAAGAGACCCAGTACTTC	CASSLGSRGEETQYF
TRBV7-9	.	.	TRBJ2-7	TGTGCCAGCAGCCGGGACACAGTCTACGAGCAGTACTTC	CASSRDTVYEQYF
TRBV15	once	.	TRBJ1-2	TGTGCCACCAGCAGGGCCCCAAACAGGGATAAAAATGGCTACACCTTC	CATSRAPNRDKNGYTF
TRBV18	.	.	TRBJ2-7	TGTGCCAGCTCACCTAGCAGGGACTACGAGCAGTACTTC	CASSPSRDYEQYF
TRBV3-1	.	TRBD1	TRBJ1-1	TGTGCCAGCAGCCGGGGACAGTGGGGTGCTGAAGCTTTCTTT	CASSRGQWGAEAFF
TRBV14	.	.	TRBJ1-2	TGTGCCAGCAGCCAAGTCGGGGGCCTCTATGGCTACACCTTC	CASSQVGGLYGYTF
TRBV3-1	once	TRBD2	TRBJ2-5	TGTGCCAGCACCCGACTAGCCCAAGAGACCCAGTACTTC	CASTRLAQETQYF
TRBV13	.	TRBD1	TRBJ2-7	TGTGCCAGCAGCCCCTTGGACAGGGGATTATCCTACGAGCAGTACTTC	CASSPLDRGLSYEQYF
TRBV5-4	.	.	TRBJ2-1	TGTGCCAGCAGCTTGTGGGGGACTTCCTACAATGAGCAGTTCTTC	CASSLWGTSYNEQFF
TRBV10-3	.	.	TRBJ2-3	TGTGCCATCAGGAAGGGAGGTAGCACAGATACGCAGTATTTT	CAIRKGGSTDTQYF
TRBV9	.	.	TRBJ1-1	TGTGCCAGCAGCGTAGTCCTCCAGGGAACTGGAGCTTTCTTT	CASSVVLQGTGAFF
TRBV6-2/TRBV6-3	.	.	TRBJ1-1	TGTGCCAGCAGTGACCAACAGGTGAACACTGAAGCTTTCTTT	CASSDQQVNTEAFF
TRBV7-9	.	.	TRBJ2-6	TGTGCCAGCAGCTCGGACAGCTCTGGGGCCAACGTCCTGACTTTC	CASSSDSSGANVLTF
TRBV5-6	.	.	TRBJ1-1	TGTGCCAGCAGCTCGCGGCGAGACTTAAACACTGAAGCTTTCTTT	CASSSRRDLNTEAFF
TRBV20-1	.	TRBD2	TRBJ2-1	TGCAGTGCTAGTCCAGCGGGGCTCTACAATGAGCAGTTCTTC	CSASPAGLYNEQFF
TRBV5-1	.	TRBD1	TRBJ1-6	TGCGCCAGCAGCGACGGCTACAGGGGCCTAGCTAATTCACCCCTCCACTTT	CASSDGYRGLANSPLHF
TRBV15	once	.	TRBJ1-5	TGTGCCACCAGCAGAGAGTACCGCGGTCAGCCCCAGCATTTT	CATSREYRGQPQHF
TRBV2	.	.	TRBJ1-5	TGTGCCAGCACGGGTAATCAGCCCCAGCATTTT	CASTGNQPQHF
TRBV9	.	TRBD1	TRBJ2-7	TGTGCCAGCAGCGTAGAGACAGGGGGTTTCGACGAGCAGTACTTC	CASSVETGGFDEQYF
TRBV18	.	.	TRBJ1-5	TGTGCCAGCTCACCAGAACACATTAGCAATCAGCCCCAGCATTTT	CASSPEHISNQPQHF
TRBV2	.	TRBD1	TRBJ1-2	TGTGCCAGCGTTACGCACAGGGGCTTCTATGGCTACACCTTC	CASVTHRGFYGYTF
TRBV9	.	TRBD1	TRBJ1-2	TGTGCCAGCAGCGCTAGGACAGGGACCGGCTACACCTTC	CASSARTGTGYTF
TRBV6-2/TRBV6-3	.	TRBD1	TRBJ1-5	TGTGCCAGCAGTAACCGGGACAGGCGACGCAATCAGCCCCAGCATTTT	CASSNRDRRRNQPQHF
TRBV9	once	.	TRBJ1-2	TGTGCCAGCAGCGTCCACTTGGGGGGCTACACCTTC	CASSVHLGGYTF
TRBV20-1	.	TRBD1	TRBJ1-6	TGCAGTGCTCCGGACAGGGTGAATTCACCCCTCCACTTT	CSAPDRVNSPLHF
TRBV5-1	.	.	TRBJ1-1	TGCGCCAGCAGTCGCGCAACCACAGAGTACACTGAAGCTTTCTTT	CASSRATTEYTEAFF
TRBV9	once	.	TRBJ2-3	TGTGCCAGCAGCGAGGGGGGATACGGCACAGATACGCAGTATTTT	CASSEGGYGTDTQYF
TRBV29-1	.	TRBD2	TRBJ2-7	TGCAGCGTATCCCGGGGGGGAGACGAGCAGTACTTC	CSVSRGGDEQYF
TRBV29-1	.	TRBD2	TRBJ2-1	TGCAGCGTAGCGGTCTTGACTAGCGCACTTATTTACAATGAGCAGTTCTTC	CSVAVLTSALIYNEQFF
TRBV30	.	.	TRBJ1-2	TGTGCCTGGAGTGTACCAGGGTATGGCTACACCTTC	CAWSVPGYGYTF
TRBV25-1	.	.	TRBJ1-2	TGTGCCAGCTCGCGATTATCTAACTATGGCTACACCTTC	CASSRLSNYGYTF
TRBV20-1	.	.	TRBJ2-5	TGCAGTGCTAGAGGCCCGGGACACGGGGAGACCCAGTACTTC	CSARGPGHGETQYF
TRBV11-2	.	.	TRBJ1-2	TGTGCCAGCAGCTTAAACGAGGGGAACTATGGCTACACCTTC	CASSLNEGNYGYTF
TRBV5-1	.	.	TRBJ2-3	TGCGCCAGCAGCTGGGGACCCACAGATACGCAGTATTTT	CASSWGPTDTQYF
TRBV24-1	.	.	TRBJ2-3	TGTGCCACCAGTGATGTTGGGACAGATACGCAGTATTTT	CATSDVGTDTQYF
TRBV4-3	.	.	TRBJ1-2	TGCGCCAGCAGCCAAGATCCAGGAAACTATGGCTACACCTTC	CASSQDPGNYGYTF
TRBV4-3	.	.	TRBJ1-1	TGCGCCAGCAGCCAATTCGGCCGGGGGAACACTGAAGCTTTCTTT	CASSQFGRGNTEAFF
TRBV18	.	.	TRBJ1-5	TGTGCCAGCTCACCATCGGGGAACGGGGGTCAGCCCCAGCATTTT	CASSPSGNGGQPQHF
TRBV5-4	.	TRBD1	TRBJ1-2	TGTGCCAGCAGCCGGGACAGGGATGATGGCTACACCTTC	CASSRDRDDGYTF
TRBV29-1	.	TRBD1	TRBJ2-5	TGCAGCGTTGGGGTAGGGGGCGGCGAGACCCAGTACTTC	CSVGVGGGETQYF
TRBV28	.	.	TRBJ2-2	TGTGCCAGCAGGTACACGAACACCGGGGAGCTGTTTTTT	CASRYTNTGELFF
TRBV28	.	.	TRBJ2-3	TGTGCCAGCAGTCTACCCCGCCCCATGGATACGCAGTATTTT	CASSLPRPMDTQYF
TRBV5-1	.	TRBD2	TRBJ2-5	TGCGCCAGCAGCTTAACCGCGGGGGGAGAGACCCAGTACTTC	CASSLTAGGETQYF
TRBV24-1	.	.	TRBJ1-1	TGTGCCGCCTACAGGGACCGGAACACTGAAGCTTTCTTT	CAAYRDRNTEAFF
TRBV11-3	.	.	TRBJ1-1	TGTGCCAGCTCCCTAGGAGGTCCCGGAGGTGGTGACACTGAAGCTTTCTTT	CASSLGGPGGGDTEAFF
TRBV7-2	once	TRBD1	TRBJ1-6	TGTGCCAGCAGCTTACAAAGGACAGGCGGGATTAATTCACCCCTCCACTTT	CASSLQRTGGINSPLHF
TRBV30	.	.	TRBJ2-1	TGTGCCCCCCCCTACAATGAGCAGTTCTTC	CAPPYNEQFF
TRBV19	.	TRBD2	TRBJ2-3	TGTGCCAGTAGCCTCGGACTAGAGATAGATACGCAGTATTTT	CASSLGLEIDTQYF
TRBV7-3	.	.	TRBJ2-7	TGTGCCAGCAGCTCGGACAGAGAGTACGAGCAGTACTTC	CASSSDREYEQYF
TRBV5-1	.	.	TRBJ2-7	TGCGCCAGCAGCCCAAGGTTGGGGCTCGAGCAGTACTTC	CASSPRLGLEQYF
TRBV10-3	.	.	TRBJ2-3	TGTGCCATCAGGAAGGACACGGCGGTTGGGACGCAGTATTTT	CAIRKDTAVGTQYF